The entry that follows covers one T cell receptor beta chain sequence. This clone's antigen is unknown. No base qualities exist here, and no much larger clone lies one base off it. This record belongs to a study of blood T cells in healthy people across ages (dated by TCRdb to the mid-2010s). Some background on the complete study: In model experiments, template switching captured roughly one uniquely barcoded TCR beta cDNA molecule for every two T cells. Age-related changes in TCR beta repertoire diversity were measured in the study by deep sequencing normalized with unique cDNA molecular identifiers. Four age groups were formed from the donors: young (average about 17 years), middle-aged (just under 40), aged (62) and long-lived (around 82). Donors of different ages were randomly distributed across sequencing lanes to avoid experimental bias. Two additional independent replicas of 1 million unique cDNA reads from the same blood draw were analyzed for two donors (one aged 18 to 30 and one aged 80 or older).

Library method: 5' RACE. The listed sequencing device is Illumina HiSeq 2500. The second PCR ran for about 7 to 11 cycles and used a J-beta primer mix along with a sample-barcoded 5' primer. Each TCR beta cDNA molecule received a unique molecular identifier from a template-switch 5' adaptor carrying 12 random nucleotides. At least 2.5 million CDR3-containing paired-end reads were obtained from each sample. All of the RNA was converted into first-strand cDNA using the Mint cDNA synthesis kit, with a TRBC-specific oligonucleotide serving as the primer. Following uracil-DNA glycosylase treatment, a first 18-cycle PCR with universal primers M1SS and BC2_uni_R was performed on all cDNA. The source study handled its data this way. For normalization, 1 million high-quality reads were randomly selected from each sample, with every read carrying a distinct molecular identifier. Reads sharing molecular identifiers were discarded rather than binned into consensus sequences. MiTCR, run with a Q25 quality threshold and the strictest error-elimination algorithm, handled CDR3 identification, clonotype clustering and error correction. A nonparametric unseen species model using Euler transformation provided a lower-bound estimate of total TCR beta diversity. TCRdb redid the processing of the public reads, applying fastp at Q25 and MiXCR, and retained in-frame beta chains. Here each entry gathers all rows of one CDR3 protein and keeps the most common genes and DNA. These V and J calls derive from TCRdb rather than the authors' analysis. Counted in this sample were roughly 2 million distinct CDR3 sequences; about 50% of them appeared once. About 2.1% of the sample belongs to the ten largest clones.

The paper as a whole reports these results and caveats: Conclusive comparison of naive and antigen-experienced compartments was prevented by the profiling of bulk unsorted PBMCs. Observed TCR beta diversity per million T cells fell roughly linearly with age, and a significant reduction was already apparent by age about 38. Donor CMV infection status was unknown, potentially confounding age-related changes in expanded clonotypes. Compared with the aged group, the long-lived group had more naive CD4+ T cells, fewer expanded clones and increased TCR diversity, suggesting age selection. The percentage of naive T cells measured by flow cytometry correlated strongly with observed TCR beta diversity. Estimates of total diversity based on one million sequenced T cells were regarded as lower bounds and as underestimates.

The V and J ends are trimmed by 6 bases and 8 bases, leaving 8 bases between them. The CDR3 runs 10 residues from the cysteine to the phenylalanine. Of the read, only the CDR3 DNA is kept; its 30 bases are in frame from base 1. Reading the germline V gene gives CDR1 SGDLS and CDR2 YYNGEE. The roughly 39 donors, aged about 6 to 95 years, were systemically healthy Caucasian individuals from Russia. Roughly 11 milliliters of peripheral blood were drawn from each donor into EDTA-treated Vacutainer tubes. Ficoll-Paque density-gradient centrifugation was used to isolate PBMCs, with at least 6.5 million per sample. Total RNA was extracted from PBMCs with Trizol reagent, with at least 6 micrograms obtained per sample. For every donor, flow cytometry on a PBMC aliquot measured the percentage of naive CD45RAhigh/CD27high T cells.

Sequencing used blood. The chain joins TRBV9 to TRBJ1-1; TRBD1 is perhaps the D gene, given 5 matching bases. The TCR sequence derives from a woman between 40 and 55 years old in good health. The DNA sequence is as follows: TGTGCCAGCACGGGGGGGGAAGCTTTCTTT. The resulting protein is CASTGGEAFF.